The 25 T cell receptor beta chains reported below all come from one sample, sequenced in a study of shared T cell receptors in the human thymus. Measured with immunoSEQ multiplex PCR; TCRdb has only the in-frame clones, and not every one. The sample holds hundreds of thousands of clones, around 89% seen once. These records were also assigned to another study, of human thymus T cells.

The specimen was thymocytes. All receptors come from a boy under two years old with a congenital heart defect.

This clone appeared a single time. The chain links TRBV27 to TRBJ1-2; D is ambiguous. V was clipped by 8 bases and J by 8 bases, with 21 bases between them. The CDR3 spans 14 residues. Germline V CDR1 and CDR2: MNHEY, SMNVEV (reference sequence). DNA of the CDR3: TGTGCCAGCCCCTCCGAAGGCGAGACGCGGGGCTACACCTTC. This translates into CASPSEGETRGYTF.

The V and J genes are TRBV29-1 and TRBJ2-3; D gene ambiguous. The CDR3 spans 15 residues. With 6 bases removed from V and 0 bases from J, the gap between germline ends came to 16 bases. Germline CDR1 is SQVTM and CDR2 is ANQGSEA. The CDR3 is CSVGVGHFSTDTQYF. The CDR3 coding sequence is TGCAGCGTCGGAGTAGGCCACTTTAGCACAGATACGCAGTATTTT.

This clone was seen only a few times. The chain uses TRBV10-3 and TRBJ1-1; D gene unclear. V was pared by 2 bases and J by 5 bases, with 12 bases between. The CDR3 is 14 amino acids. Germline CDR1 and CDR2: ENHRY and SYGVKD. The CDR3 bases are TGTGCCATCAGTGAGCGGTCAATCTCGACTGAAGCTTTCTTT. Its translation is CAISERSISTEAFF.

The rearrangement links TRBV5-6 to TRBJ2-3; possibly TRBD2 for D (6 bases). V dropped 4 bases and J dropped 7 bases, with 25 bases sitting between them. Per the germline V gene, CDR1 is SGHDT and CDR2 is YYEEEE. The CDR3 loop spans 17 amino acids. The CDR3 bases are TGTGCCAGCAGCCCCTCCTGGTCGCGGGGCCACTTGAATACGCAGTATTTT. This encodes CASSPSWSRGHLNTQYF.

The chain couples TRBV7-8 to TRBJ2-7; 11 bases are shared with TRBD1. V shed 1 base and J 2 bases; nucleotides not matched to a gene: 7. Germline loops: CDR1 SGHVS, CDR2 FQNEAQ. The CDR3 runs 17 residues. The CDR3 region is CASSLGTGGELAYEQYF. The CDR3 DNA follows: TGTGCCAGCAGCTTAGGGACAGGGGGCGAGCTGGCCTACGAGCAGTACTTC.

The chain has TRBV7-8 and TRBJ2-7; tentative D call: TRBD1 (5 bases). The CDR3 spans 14 residues. The V end was cut by 4 bases, the J end by 0 bases, with 10 bases between. Germline loops: CDR1 SGHVS, CDR2 FQNEAQ. CDR3 loop: CASSSRGFSYEQYF. The CDR3 bases are TGTGCCAGCAGCTCAAGGGGCTTCTCCTACGAGCAGTACTTC.

This chain links TRBV10-3 with TRBJ2-7, with D possibly matching TRBD2 (6 bases). The CDR3 totals 15 residues. Germline-derived CDR1 and CDR2 are ENHRY and SYGVKD. The V end lost 2 bases, the J end lost 6 bases, and 17 bases lay between the germline ends. CDR3 in amino acids: CAISENRELRGEQYF. As DNA, the CDR3 is TGTGCCATCAGTGAGAACCGGGAGCTCCGGGGCGAGCAGTACTTC.

The J gene is TRBJ1-1, the V gene TRBV19, with a tentative D call TRBD1 (5 bases). CDR3 length equals 13 residues. The V end was cut by 2 bases, the J end by 7 bases, with 11 bases between. Germline CDR1 and CDR2: LNHDA and SQIVND (reference sequence). CDR3 nucleotide sequence: TGTGCCAGTAGTATAAAGGGGCAGGGTGAAGCTTTCTTT. Translation gives CASSIKGQGEAFF.

The rearrangement uses TRBV27 and TRBJ2-5, with D maybe TRBD2 (7 bases). The J call may be wrong; the DNA end is better matched by TRBJ2-7. The CDR3 runs to 14 residues. Germline CDR1 MNHEY, CDR2 SMNVEV (reference sequence). Here the CDR3 reads CASSLGRGAYEQYF. DNA of the CDR3: TGTGCCAGCAGTCTGGGGAGGGGGGCCTACGAGCAGTACTTC.

The gene calls are TRBV5-1 and TRBJ2-7; 10 positions agree with TRBD2. This CDR3 comprises 17 residues. Per the germline V gene, CDR1 is SGHRS and CDR2 is YFSETQ. V dropped 0 bases and J dropped 7; count of bases not matched to a gene: 13. CDR3 sequence reads: CASSLGLAGESPREQYF. The CDR3 DNA is TGCGCCAGCAGCTTGGGGCTAGCGGGAGAGTCACCGAGGGAGCAGTACTTC.

The chain carries TRBV25-1 and TRBJ2-7, with 9 nucleotides matching TRBD1. The germline gives CDR1 MGHDK, CDR2 SYGVNS. The CDR3 is made up of 14 amino acids. Trimming at V came to 7 bases and at J to 5 bases, leaving 9 bases not matched to a gene. Here the CDR3 reads CASTTGQGSHEQYF. CDR3 nucleotide sequence: TGTGCCAGCACCACGGGACAGGGAAGCCACGAGCAGTACTTC.

The J gene is TRBJ1-2, the V gene TRBV5-6; 8 bases line up with TRBD1. In germline, CDR1 is SGHDT, CDR2 YYEEEE. There are 15 residues in the CDR3. The V and J ends lost 4 bases and 4 bases, in that order; junction bases with no gene match: 9. CDR3 loop: CASSGGPGQVYGYTF. CDR3 nucleotide sequence: TGTGCCAGCAGCGGCGGACCGGGACAGGTCTATGGCTACACCTTC.

This chain uses TRBV2 with TRBJ1-1, with D possibly TRBD1 on 6 matching bases. The V end lost 5 bases, the J end lost 4 bases, and 14 bases lay between the germline ends. Germline CDR1 is SNHLY and CDR2 is FYNNEI. The CDR3 length is 14 residues. For the CDR3, the DNA is TGTGCCAGCAGTCTGAATCAGGGGAGCACTGAAGCTTTCTTT. Translated: CASSLNQGSTEAFF. Full variable domain (remainder filled in from reference TRBV2 and TRBJ1-1): EPEVTQTPSHQVTQMGQEVILRCVPISNHLYFYWYRQILGQKVEFLVSFYNNEISEKSEIFDDQFSVERPDGSNFTLKIRSTKLEDSAMYFCASSLNQGSTEAFFGQGTRLTVV.

CDR3 region: CASSYSGGGGGYTF. The CDR3 DNA reads as TGTGCCAGCAGTTACTCGGGGGGGGGAGGCGGCTACACCTTC. The chain uses TRBV6-5 and TRBJ1-2; a possible D gene is TRBD1 (5 bases). CDR1 MNHEY and CDR2 SVGAGI come from the germline V gene. V was cut by 0 bases and J by 8 bases, with 13 bases left in between. The CDR3 sequence is 14 residues long.

This sequence joins TRBV7-6 and TRBJ2-6; 10 bases fit TRBD1. There are 20 residues in the CDR3. Germline V lookup: CDR1 SGHVS, CDR2 FNYEAQ. V trimming: 5 bases; J trimming: 3 bases; junction bases outside the gene matches: 16. The CDR3 DNA sequence: TGTGCCAGCAGCCTCGAGACAGGGGGCGCACATGATAGTGGGGCCAACGTCCTGACTTTC. Its protein product is CASSLETGGAHDSGANVLTF.

V gene TRBV7-8 combines with J gene TRBJ2-2, with TRBD2 identical over 11 bases. The CDR3 consists of 19 residues. CDR1 SGHVS and CDR2 FQNEAQ come from the germline V gene. The ends lost 1 base at V and 1 base at J; junction bases unmatched: 8. CDR3: CASSLVRLAGTLNTGELFF. The CDR3 DNA reads TGTGCCAGCAGCTTAGTACGACTAGCGGGGACCTTGAACACCGGGGAGCTGTTTTTT.

The CDR3 region is CASSLFVGGSGTGELFF. The DNA for the CDR3 is TGTGCCAGCAGTCTCTTTGTAGGAGGGTCGGGCACCGGGGAGCTGTTTTTT. This rearrangement joins TRBV4-2 to TRBJ2-2, with a tentative D call TRBD2 (6 bases). Germline CDR1 and CDR2: LGHNA and YNFKEQ. V dropped 6 bases and J dropped 4 bases, with 21 bases sitting between them. The CDR3 runs 17 residues.

CDR3 bases: TGCGCCAGCAGCCTAGGACAGGGGACGTCTGGGGCCAACGTCCTGACTTTC. This encodes CASSLGQGTSGANVLTF. The chain joins TRBV5-1 to TRBJ2-6; 9 positions agree with TRBD1. V shed 4 bases and J 1 base; nucleotides not matched to a gene: 6. The V gene's germline CDR1 is SGHRS and CDR2 YFSETQ. This CDR3 has 17 residues.

The chain is built from TRBV7-2 and TRBJ1-3; no reliable D call. CDR1 is SGHTA, CDR2 FQGNSA, per germline. With 5 bases removed from V and 0 bases from J, the gap between germline ends came to 14 bases. The length of the CDR3 is 16 residues. CDR3 in amino acids: CASSPMPGSSGNTIYF. The CDR3 DNA follows: TGTGCCAGCAGCCCCATGCCAGGATCCTCTGGAAACACCATATATTTT.

In its sample, this clone was seen once. The rearrangement links TRBV4-3 to TRBJ2-3; a possible D gene is TRBD2 (5 bases). The CDR3 has 16 amino acids. The V gene lost 0 bases and the J gene lost 4 bases, with 14 bases spanning the gap. Germline CDR1 LGHNA, CDR2 YSLEER. The CDR3, as DNA: TGCGCCAGCAGCCAAGATGGACGGGAAAGGGCAGATACGCAGTATTTT. Residues: CASSQDGRERADTQYF.

The chain links TRBV6-5 to TRBJ2-1; D gene ambiguous. CDR1 is MNHEY, CDR2 SVGAGI, per germline. The CDR3 spans 12 residues. V was clipped by 7 bases and J by 3 bases, with 7 bases between them. CDR3 sequence: CASKASYNEQFF. The CDR3 DNA follows: TGTGCCAGCAAGGCTAGCTACAATGAGCAGTTCTTC.

The chain joins TRBV27 to TRBJ2-7; 7 nucleotides align to TRBD2. The germline gives CDR1 MNHEY, CDR2 SMNVEV (reference sequence). V was pared by 5 bases and J by 3 bases, with 13 bases of the junction left unmatched. The CDR3 has 16 amino acids. The CDR3 DNA sequence: TGTGCCAGCAGTCCCTTTATTCGGGAGGAACACTACGAGCAGTACTTC. Residues: CASSPFIREEHYEQYF.

This sequence joins TRBV5-4 and TRBJ2-7, with 9 nucleotides matching TRBD2. Per the germline V gene, CDR1 is SGHNT and CDR2 is YYREEE (reference sequence). J gave up 0 bases and V 4 bases, and 8 bases lay outside the gene matches. CDR3 length equals 16 residues. The CDR3: CASSAGGAGGSYEQYF. In nucleotides, the CDR3 is TGTGCCAGCAGCGCCGGGGGAGCGGGAGGCTCCTACGAGCAGTACTTC.

The chain couples TRBV28 to TRBJ1-1; the D gene is possibly TRBD1 (6 bases). Germline V gene data show CDR1 as MDHEN and CDR2 as SYDVKM. The V gene lost 6 bases and the J gene lost 4 bases, with 24 bases spanning the gap. This CDR3 has 17 amino acids. DNA for the CDR3: TGTGCCAGCAGCCGAACGGGACACCACAAGCCGAGCACTGAAGCTTTCTTT. Translation gives CASSRTGHHKPSTEAFF.

This clone is a singleton in its sample. The sample contains more than one DNA sequence encoding this CDR3. The J gene is TRBJ1-5, the V gene TRBV6-1; D not certain. Germline CDR1 is MNHNS and CDR2 is SASEGT. The V end lost 4 bases, the J end lost 7 bases, and 11 bases lay between the germline ends. The CDR3 is 13 amino acids. The DNA of the CDR3 is TGTGCCAGCAGTGTGGGCCGGGAACAGCCCCAGCATTTT. Protein: CASSVGREQPQHF.